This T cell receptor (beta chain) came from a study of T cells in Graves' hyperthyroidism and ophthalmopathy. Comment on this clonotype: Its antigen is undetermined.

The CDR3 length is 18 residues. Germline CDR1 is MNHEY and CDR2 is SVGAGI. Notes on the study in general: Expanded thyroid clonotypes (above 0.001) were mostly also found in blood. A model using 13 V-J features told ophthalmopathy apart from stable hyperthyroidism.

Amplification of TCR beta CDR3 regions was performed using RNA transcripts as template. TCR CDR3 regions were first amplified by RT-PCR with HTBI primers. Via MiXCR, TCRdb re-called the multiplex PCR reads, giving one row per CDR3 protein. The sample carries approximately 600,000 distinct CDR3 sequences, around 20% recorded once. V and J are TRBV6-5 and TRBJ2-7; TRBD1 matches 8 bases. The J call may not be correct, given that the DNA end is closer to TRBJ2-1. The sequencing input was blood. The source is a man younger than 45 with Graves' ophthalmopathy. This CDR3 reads CASSYAITIGQGYYEQFF. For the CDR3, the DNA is TGTGCCAGCAGTTACGCGATTACCATCGGACAGGGCTACTACGAGCAGTTCTTC.